A single sample gave rise to the 18 T cell receptor beta chains below, sequenced in a study of cytomegalovirus exposure and HLA in healthy donors. PCR employed 60 Vbeta and 13 Jbeta primers. Profiled with immunoSEQ multiplex PCR; TCRdb holds only in-frame clones, not every one. The repertoire holds about 140,000 clones, with about 76% as singletons. The material sequenced was PBMCs. Every receptor here comes from a female donor in good health and CMV-seronegative.

The rearrangement joins TRBV4-3 to TRBJ2-2, with D possibly being TRBD1 (7 bases). The CDR3 consists of 18 residues. Germline assignment: CDR1 LGHNA and CDR2 YSLEER. The V end was cut by 1 base, the J end by 1 base, with 16 bases between. CDR3 loop: CASSQVPGGNMNTGELFF. The CDR3 bases are TGCGCCAGCAGCCAAGTTCCAGGGGGGAACATGAACACCGGGGAGCTGTTTTTT.

The J gene is TRBJ2-3, the V gene TRBV30; 11 bases are shared with TRBD1. Trimming removed 5 bases from V and 2 bases from J; junction bases left unmatched: 3. This CDR3 region has 14 residues. Germline CDR1 reads GTSNPN; CDR2 reads SVGIG (reference sequence). The CDR3 region is CAWGTGGFTDTQYF. In DNA form, the CDR3 reads TGTGCCTGGGGGACAGGGGGTTTCACAGATACGCAGTATTTT.

Regarding this clone: At one end the junction does not follow the germline gene, possibly because of a read error. This sequence joins TRBV19 and TRBJ1-1, with D hard to call. This CDR3 has 13 residues. Germline V lookup: CDR1 LNHDA, CDR2 SQIVND (reference sequence). For the CDR3, the DNA is TGTGTCAGTAGTTCAGGATATGTAGCGGAAGCTTTCTTT. Encoded protein: CVSSSGYVAEAFF.

The gene calls are TRBV12-5 and TRBJ2-2; TRBD1 agrees at 11 bases. With 6 bases clipped from V and 8 bases from J, the junction kept 8 bases outside the gene matches. Germline lookup yields CDR1 LGHNT and CDR2 FRNRAP. The CDR3 totals 15 residues. CDR3 amino acids: CASGSGQGDSGELFF. CDR3 sequence (DNA): TGTGCTAGTGGGTCGGGACAGGGGGACTCAGGGGAGCTGTTTTTT.

The J gene is TRBJ2-7, the V gene TRBV4-2; TRBD2 matches at 7 bases. Per germline, CDR1 LGHNA and CDR2 YNFKEQ. Germline trimming cut 4 bases from V and 7 bases from J; bases unmatched to any gene: 13. The CDR3 covers 15 residues. The CDR3 sequence is CASSRSGLSLMEQYF. The CDR3 bases are TGTGCCAGCAGCCGATCGGGACTATCCCTAATGGAGCAGTACTTC.

This chain connects TRBV19 to TRBJ1-1; 10 bases line up with TRBD1. Per germline, CDR1 LNHDA and CDR2 SQIVND (reference sequence). This CDR3 region has 13 residues. With 9 bases clipped from V and 0 bases from J, the junction kept 1 base outside the gene matches. CDR3: CASDRGLNTEAFF. The CDR3 bases are TGTGCCAGCGACAGGGGGCTGAACACTGAAGCTTTCTTT.

This clone has just one count. The V call is TRBV18, the J call TRBJ2-1; the D is unclear. Germline V gene sequence: CDR1 KGHSH, CDR2 LQKENI. This CDR3 contains 11 residues. V lost 5 bases, J lost 6 bases, and 5 bases lay in between. The CDR3 region is CASSYGNEQFF. DNA for the CDR3: TGTGCCAGCTCATACGGCAATGAGCAGTTCTTC. Together with reference TRBV18 and TRBJ2-1, the CDR3 gives the full variable domain: NAGVMQNPRHLVRRRGQEARLRCSPMKGHSHVYWYRQLPEEGLKFMVYLQKENIIDESGMPKERFSAEFPKEGPSILRIQQVVRGDSAAYFCASSYGNEQFFGPGTRLTVL.

The rearrangement links TRBV2 to TRBJ1-3; no firm D call. This CDR3 contains 15 residues. The V gene lost 2 bases and the J gene lost 1 base, with 9 bases spanning the gap. CDR1 and CDR2 from the germline V gene are SNHLY and FYNNEI. The CDR3 loop is CASSEFGGSGNTIYF. As DNA, the CDR3 is TGTGCCAGCAGTGAATTTGGCGGGTCTGGAAACACCATATATTTT.

The table lists this clone with a few counts. V is TRBV5-4 and J is TRBJ2-7; possibly TRBD1 for D (5 bases). Germline V gene data show CDR1 as SGHNT and CDR2 as YYREEE (reference sequence). V was pared by 1 base and J by 6 bases, with 11 bases between. The CDR3 totals 13 residues. The CDR3 DNA follows: TGTGCCAGCAGCTTGTGGGCAGGGCGCGAGCAGTACTTC. As protein: CASSLWAGREQYF.

This clone was found once. The chain couples TRBV23-1 to TRBJ2-7, with D possibly TRBD2 on 6 matching bases. TRBV23-1 is treated as an ORF (open reading frame) with a function not yet certain. V shed 2 bases and J shed 0 bases, with 8 bases lying between them. The CDR3 runs 14 residues. CDR3 sequence reads: CASSQNGSSYEQYF. Written as DNA, the CDR3 is TGCGCCAGCAGTCAAAACGGGAGCTCCTACGAGCAGTACTTC.

CDR3 loop: CASSRGTSNTGELFF. The CDR3 coding sequence is TGTGCCAGCAGCAGGGGGACATCGAACACCGGGGAGCTGTTTTTT. The rearrangement joins TRBV13 to TRBJ2-2, with D possibly matching TRBD1 (6 bases). Germline CDR1 reads PRHDT; CDR2 reads FYEKMQ (reference sequence). The CDR3 is 15 residues long. Trimming removed 5 bases from V and 0 bases from J, with 10 bases in between.

This clone was seen only once. V gene TRBV10-3 combines with J gene TRBJ1-3, with D tentatively TRBD1 (6 bases). The CDR3 totals 14 residues. Trimming shortened V by 4 bases and J by 2 bases, and 9 bases separated the two germline ends. Germline-derived CDR1 and CDR2 are ENHRY and SYGVKD. The CDR3 nucleotides are TGTGCCATCAGTGGAACAGGGCCTGGAAACACCATATATTTT. Translated: CAISGTGPGNTIYF.

The chain carries TRBV11-3 and TRBJ1-1; 7 bases map to TRBD1. The germline V gene has CDR1 SGHNT and CDR2 YENEEA. This CDR3 has 13 amino acids. V dropped 5 bases and J dropped 4; count of bases not matched to a gene: 4. The CDR3 reads CASSENRGTEAFF. The CDR3 DNA is TGTGCCAGCAGCGAAAACAGGGGCACTGAAGCTTTCTTT.

This chain uses TRBV5-1 with TRBJ2-5, with TRBD2 matching over 7 bases. Per germline, CDR1 SGHRS and CDR2 YFSETQ. The trim removed 6 bases at V and 1 base at J, leaving 6 bases unmatched. This CDR3 spans 14 amino acids. CDR3 nucleotides: TGCGCCAGCACAGCGGGAACCCGCCAAGAGACCCAGTACTTC. Translated, it gives CASTAGTRQETQYF.

This sequence joins TRBV19 and TRBJ2-2; D gene uncertain. CDR3 length equals 14 residues. Trimming took off 5 bases at V and 7 bases at J, with 14 bases between the two ends. Looked up from germline, CDR1 is LNHDA and CDR2 is SQIVND (reference sequence). CDR3 sequence reads: CASSFQVFGGELFF. The CDR3 DNA is TGTGCCAGTAGTTTCCAAGTATTCGGCGGGGAGCTGTTTTTT.

The chain is built from TRBV5-7 and TRBJ2-1; 12 nucleotides align to TRBD2. TRBV5-7 is sorted into the ORF group, with uncertain function. V lost 3 bases and J lost 2; bases outside the gene matches: 6. The CDR3 extends over 17 amino acids. The CDR3 nucleotides are TGTGCCAGCAGCTCCCCGACTAGCGGGAGCCCCTACAATGAGCAGTTCTTC. Its translation: CASSSPTSGSPYNEQFF.

This chain links TRBV2 with TRBJ1-2; D is possibly TRBD1 (6 bases). Trimming shortened V by 4 bases and J by 4 bases, and 10 bases separated the two germline ends. CDR3 size: 13 residues. Germline CDR1 is SNHLY and CDR2 is FYNNEI. Written as DNA, the CDR3 is TGTGCCAGCAGTGCCCAGGGGATCTATGGCTACACCTTC. Its protein is CASSAQGIYGYTF. Based on the CDR3 plus reference TRBV2 and TRBJ1-2, the full variable domain is EPEVTQTPSHQVTQMGQEVILRCVPISNHLYFYWYRQILGQKVEFLVSFYNNEISEKSEIFDDQFSVERPDGSNFTLKIRSTKLEDSAMYFCASSAQGIYGYTFGSGTRLTVV.

The chain uses TRBV19 and TRBJ1-2, with TRBD1 matching 7 bases. CDR1 is LNHDA and CDR2 is SQIVND in the germline V gene (reference sequence). This CDR3 is 14 amino acids long. J lost 5 bases, V lost 6 bases, and 9 bases had no gene match. The CDR3 reads CASRFGTDDYGYTF. Written as DNA, the CDR3 is TGTGCCAGTAGATTCGGGACAGACGATTATGGCTACACCTTC.